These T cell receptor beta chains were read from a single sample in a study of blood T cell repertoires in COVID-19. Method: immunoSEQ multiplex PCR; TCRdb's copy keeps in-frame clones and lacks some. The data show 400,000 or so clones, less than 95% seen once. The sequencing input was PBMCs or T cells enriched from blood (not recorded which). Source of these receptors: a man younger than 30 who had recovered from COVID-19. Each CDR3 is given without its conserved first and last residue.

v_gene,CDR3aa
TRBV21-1,ASSPPGSATNEKLF
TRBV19,ASSIRTENEKLF
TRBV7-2,ASSFIPRDYGYT
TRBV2,ASFDSQGQLYGYT
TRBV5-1,ASSPLTNYGYT
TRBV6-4,ASSELAGRDIAKNIQY
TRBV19,ASSTPTGVSYEQY
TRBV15,ATSRGGQPHSGNTIY
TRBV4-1,ASSQVMFDNEQF
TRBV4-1,ASSPTRGGYT
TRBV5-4,ASSLVTGFGEQF
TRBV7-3,ASSPRTGGTQY
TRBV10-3,AISPGTGGLSSGNTIY
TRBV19,ASKRQNGHQPQH
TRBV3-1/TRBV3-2,ASSSGRAADTQY
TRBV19,ASRKGLAEGNEQF
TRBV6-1,ASSETGIIAYGYT
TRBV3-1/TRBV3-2,ASSPAVTGGRDTQY
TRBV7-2,ASSLTPGGGTDTQY
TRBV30,AWSDGQLSGANVLT
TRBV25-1,ASSGQFGGYT
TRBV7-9,ASTEKGGESGYT
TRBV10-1,ASSEGTRYGYT
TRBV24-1,ATSEFRGRGTGELF
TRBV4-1,ASSPPSGRTDTQY
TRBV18,ASSIHPGGDEQY
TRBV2,ASMKEQGFQETQY
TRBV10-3,AISRTSGEGETQY
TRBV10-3,AIASGTAPTNGYT
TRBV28,ATLRADRGYNEQF
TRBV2,ASSSTGPEQF
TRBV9,ASSVAGYDEKLF
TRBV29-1,SVEQGLGNTIY
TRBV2,ASSELTVSHYGYT
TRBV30,AGEREGRNEQY
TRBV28,ASRGIQGGEQY
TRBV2,ASRKDSSSGNTIY
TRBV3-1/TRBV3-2,ASSQDSLAGGPGDTQY
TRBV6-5,ASSQQRGTSETQY
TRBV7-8,ASSLSGGGAYEKLF